These 28 T cell receptor beta chains share one sample of origin, sequenced in a study of T cell responses to AZD1222 COVID-19 vaccine. Here immunoSEQ multiplex PCR was the method, and the copy in TCRdb shows in-frame clones only, minus some. The sample lists 90,000 to 95,000 clones; more than 70% were seen once. The starting material was peripheral blood, obtained on day 0 of AZD1222 vaccination. The receptors were gathered from an adult in good health.

This clone appeared a single time. The rearrangement joins TRBV7-9 to TRBJ2-5; possible D gene TRBD1, 5 bases. The germline V gene has CDR1 SEHNR and CDR2 FQNEAQ (reference sequence). The CDR3 consists of 15 residues. V was trimmed by 3 bases and J by 2 bases, leaving 13 bases between them. CDR3 DNA sequence: TGTGCCAGCAGCTTTCGATCAGGGAAACAAGAGACCCAGTACTTC. Amino acid sequence: CASSFRSGKQETQYF. The whole variable domain, filled in from reference TRBV7-9 and TRBJ2-5, reads DTGVSQNPRHKITKRGQNVTFRCDPISEHNRLYWYRQTLGQGPEFLTYFQNEAQLEKSRLLSDRFSAERPKGSFSTLEIQRTEQGDSAMYLCASSFRSGKQETQYFGPGTRLLVL.

This rearrangement joins TRBV4-2 to TRBJ2-1; 7 bases fit TRBD2. The V and J ends lost 0 bases and 2 bases, in that order; junction bases with no gene match: 7. The CDR3 is made up of 17 amino acids. Germline lookup yields CDR1 LGHNA and CDR2 YNFKEQ. The DNA for the CDR3 is TGTGCCAGCAGCCAAGACCCAGCGGGGTGGACCTACAATGAGCAGTTCTTC. It translates to CASSQDPAGWTYNEQFF.

CDR3 amino acids: CASSPHNAPYEQYF. Written as DNA, the CDR3 is TGTGCCAGCAGCCCCCACAACGCACCCTACGAGCAGTACTTC. The genes are TRBV3-1 (or the pseudogene TRBV3-2) and TRBJ2-7; D not certain. Trimming removed 4 bases from V and 2 bases from J, with 12 bases in between. The length of the CDR3 is 14 residues. Per the germline V gene, CDR1 is LGHDT and CDR2 is YNNKEL (reference sequence).

This rearrangement joins TRBV7-2 to TRBJ2-1; a possible D gene is TRBD2 (6 bases). This CDR3 contains 15 residues. Germline V CDR1 and CDR2: SGHTA, FQGNSA. Trimming removed 5 bases from V and 7 bases from J, with 18 bases in between. The CDR3 sequence is CASSLMGLSMNEQFF. The CDR3 nucleotides read TGTGCCAGCAGCCTTATGGGACTGTCCATGAATGAGCAGTTCTTC.

Concerning this clone itself: This sample also contains other DNA sequences that code for the same CDR3. The chain employs TRBV5-1 and TRBJ1-6; D not resolved. The CDR3 is made up of 16 amino acids. The germline V and J ends were trimmed by 2 bases and 0 bases, with 9 bases remaining between them. Germline V CDR1 and CDR2: SGHRS, YFSETQ. CDR3 coding DNA: TGCGCCAGCAGCTTAGGCCCTAGCTCCTATAATTCACCCCTCCACTTT. It is translated as CASSLGPSSYNSPLHF. The variable domain in full, with the rest retrieved from reference TRBV5-1 and TRBJ1-6, is KAGVTQTPRYLIKTRGQQVTLSCSPISGHRSVSWYQQTPGQGLQFLFEYFSETQRNKGNFPGRFSGRQFSNSRSEMNVSTLELGDSALYLCASSLGPSSYNSPLHFGNGTRLTVT.

The gene calls are TRBV4-1 and TRBJ1-2; a weak D match, TRBD1 (5 bases). CDR3 length: 15 residues. The germline gives CDR1 MGHRA, CDR2 YSYEKL. Trimming cost V 4 bases and J 1 base, with 13 bases left between them. The CDR3 loop is CASSRDTGFNYGYTF. CDR3 DNA sequence: TGCGCCAGCAGCCGAGATACAGGTTTTAACTATGGCTACACCTTC.

This clone occurred a few times. CDR3 sequence: CASSQFGGYEQYF. The CDR3 DNA reads as TGTGCCAGCAGCCAATTTGGGGGCTACGAGCAGTACTTC. The rearrangement joins TRBV7-8 to TRBJ2-7; D possibly matches TRBD1 or TRBD2 (5 bases each). V was trimmed by 5 bases and J by 3 bases, leaving 11 bases between them. Germline V gene sequence: CDR1 SGHVS, CDR2 FQNEAQ. CDR3 length: 13 residues.

This clone is a singleton in its sample. This sequence joins TRBV7-3 and TRBJ2-6; 8 nucleotides line up with TRBD1. Unmatched junction bases numbered 11, after V lost 6 bases and J lost 1 base. The CDR3 is 18 amino acids. Germline assignment: CDR1 SGHTA and CDR2 FQGTGA. This CDR3 is CASRREGQVGSGANVLTF. In DNA, the CDR3 is TGTGCCAGCAGGAGAGAGGGACAGGTTGGTTCTGGGGCCAACGTCCTGACTTTC.

Only one count was recorded for this clone. This sequence joins TRBV7-2 and TRBJ1-6; the D gene is possibly TRBD1 (5 bases). The CDR3 runs 12 residues. Germline-derived CDR1 and CDR2 are SGHTA and FQGNSA. Trimming took off 3 bases at V and 9 bases at J, with 6 bases between the two ends. In DNA form, the CDR3 reads TGTGCCAGCAGCTTGGGGCGTTCACCCCTCCACTTT. Translation gives CASSLGRSPLHF.

The V and J genes are TRBV7-2 and TRBJ1-5, with 8 bases identical to TRBD1. V lost 6 bases, J lost 7 bases, and 5 bases stayed unmatched. In germline, CDR1 is SGHTA, CDR2 FQGNSA. The CDR3 contains 13 residues. The CDR3 here is CASSDRGGQPQHF. CDR3 nucleotide sequence: TGTGCCAGCAGTGACAGGGGCGGGCAGCCCCAGCATTTT.

The rearrangement joins TRBV11-2 to TRBJ2-1; D uncertain. The CDR3 totals 12 residues. Trimming left V 5 bases short and J 8 bases short, with 10 bases between. Germline CDR1 reads SGHAT; CDR2 reads FQNNGV. The CDR3 bases are TGTGCCAGCAGCGCCGGGTTAGATGAGCAGTTCTTC. This sequence encodes CASSAGLDEQFF.

This clone was recorded a few times. V and J are TRBV9 and TRBJ1-5; weak D call: TRBD1 (6 bases). The CDR3 extends over 16 amino acids. Germline V gives CDR1 SGDLS, CDR2 YYNGEE. Trimming left V 0 bases short and J 3 bases short, with 13 bases between. The CDR3 DNA sequence: TGTGCCAGCAGCGTAGAGAGGGGGGACTACAATCAGCCCCAGCATTTT. Its protein product is CASSVERGDYNQPQHF.

The J gene is TRBJ2-7, the V gene TRBV5-1, with D perhaps assigned TRBD1 or TRBD2 (5 bases each). V lost 0 bases to trimming and J lost 5 bases, with 15 bases between them. The CDR3 is 15 residues long. Germline assignment: CDR1 SGHRS and CDR2 YFSETQ. The CDR3 protein is CASSLAGAEWDEQYF. The CDR3 nucleotides read TGCGCCAGCAGCTTGGCCGGGGCCGAGTGGGACGAGCAGTACTTC.

The V and J genes are TRBV4-2 and TRBJ2-3; TRBD1 aligns across 7 bases. The CDR3 consists of 16 residues. The V gene end was trimmed by 1 base and the J gene end by 2 bases; junction bases not matched to a gene: 6. Germline V gene data show CDR1 as LGHNA and CDR2 as YNFKEQ. CDR3 protein: CASSQGQGPSTDTQYF. As DNA, the CDR3 is TGTGCCAGCAGCCAAGGACAGGGTCCTTCCACAGATACGCAGTATTTT.

The chain is built from TRBV28 and TRBJ1-4; D is unresolved. The CDR3 is made up of 14 amino acids. Per the germline V gene, CDR1 is MDHEN and CDR2 is SYDVKM. Trimming stripped 3 bases from V and 4 bases from J, with 9 bases between. CDR3 amino acids: CASSLGGSNEKLFF. CDR3 DNA: TGTGCCAGCAGTTTGGGAGGGAGTAATGAAAAACTGTTTTTT.

This rearrangement joins TRBV29-1 to TRBJ1-1, with 7 bases matching TRBD1. Looked up from germline, CDR1 is SQVTM and CDR2 is ANQGSEA. The CDR3 covers 14 residues. Trimming cost V 6 bases and J 0 bases; bases outside gene matches: 7. CDR3 DNA: TGCAGCGTCGCCCAAGGGGGCCTGAACACTGAAGCTTTCTTT. Its translation is CSVAQGGLNTEAFF.

This clone was seen just once. This chain uses TRBV7-9 with TRBJ1-2, with D possibly TRBD1 on 5 matching bases. Looked up from germline, CDR1 is SEHNR and CDR2 is FQNEAQ (reference sequence). V lost 1 base and J lost 4, with 10 bases in between. This CDR3 region has 14 residues. CDR3 nucleotide sequence: TGTGCCAGCAGCTTAGGAGGGGACCTCTATGGCTACACCTTC. Protein product: CASSLGGDLYGYTF.

The rearrangement joins TRBV4-3 to TRBJ1-2, with D unclear. From germline, CDR1 is LGHNA and CDR2 YSLEER. This CDR3 comprises 16 residues. V lost 0 bases and J 7 bases, leaving 18 bases between the germline ends. The CDR3 loop is CASSQDPERGLSGYTF. The CDR3 nucleotides are TGCGCCAGCAGCCAAGATCCCGAGCGGGGATTGAGTGGCTACACCTTC.

The rearrangement uses TRBV28 and TRBJ2-2; D is tentatively TRBD1 or TRBD2 (5 bases each). The CDR3 has 13 residues. Per the germline V gene, CDR1 is MDHEN and CDR2 is SYDVKM. Between the trimmed V and J ends, which lost 9 bases and 1 base, there was a span of 9 bases. In DNA form, the CDR3 reads TGTGCCAGTGGGACCCTGAACACCGGGGAGCTGTTTTTT. The encoded protein is CASGTLNTGELFF.

The chain joins TRBV19 to TRBJ2-1; 10 bases line up with TRBD1. The V gene end was trimmed by 5 bases and the J gene end by 8 bases; junction bases not matched to a gene: 9. From germline, CDR1 is LNHDA and CDR2 SQIVND (reference sequence). This CDR3 region has 15 residues. As DNA, the CDR3 is TGTGCCAGTAGTCCAGACAGGGGGCGAGAGTATGAGCAGTTCTTC. The encoded protein is CASSPDRGREYEQFF.

This clone was recorded a few times. The J gene is TRBJ1-6, the V gene TRBV7-8; D is possibly TRBD1 (5 bases). The germline V gene encodes CDR1 SGHVS and CDR2 FQNEAQ. The CDR3 is 13 amino acids. V was pared by 5 bases and J by 6 bases, with 8 bases between. CDR3 nucleotides: TGTGCCAGCAGCCCCGGGACTAATTCACCCCTCCACTTT. Translation gives CASSPGTNSPLHF.

The chain joins TRBV6-4 to TRBJ2-2, with D possibly TRBD2 on 6 matching bases. CDR1 is MRHNA and CDR2 is SNTAGT in the germline V gene. The CDR3 totals 16 residues. Between the trimmed V and J ends, which lost 2 bases and 0 bases, there was a span of 10 bases. CDR3 coding DNA: TGTGCCAGCAGTGACGGGGCGGGGTCGAACACCGGGGAGCTGTTTTTT. The encoded protein is CASSDGAGSNTGELFF.

This chain connects TRBV6-5 to TRBJ1-4; D is unclear. Germline V gene lookup returns CDR1 MNHEY and CDR2 SVGAGI. V dropped 5 bases and J dropped 6 bases, with 10 bases sitting between them. CDR3 length: 13 amino acids. The DNA of the CDR3 is TGTGCCAGCAGTCCCGGACCCTATGAAAAACTGTTTTTT. Protein product: CASSPGPYEKLFF.

This chain joins TRBV4-2 and TRBJ2-2, with 7 bases identical to TRBD1. The ends lost 0 bases at V and 5 bases at J; junction bases unmatched: 9. CDR1 is LGHNA and CDR2 is YNFKEQ in the germline V gene. The CDR3 totals 17 residues. The CDR3 DNA reads TGTGCCAGCAGCCAAGAGGGACAGTACTTGATAACCGGGGAGCTGTTTTTT. Residues: CASSQEGQYLITGELFF.

This rearrangement joins TRBV18 to TRBJ1-2; 7 bases align to TRBD1. The CDR3 loop spans 14 amino acids. Germline lookup yields CDR1 KGHSH and CDR2 LQKENI. V lost 2 bases to trimming and J lost 5 bases; unmatched junction nucleotides: 5. The CDR3 DNA follows: TGTGCCAGCTCACCAAGACAGGGTGAATATGGCTACACCTTC. Protein product: CASSPRQGEYGYTF.

The count of this clone is one. The V gene is TRBV6-2 or TRBV6-3, the J gene TRBJ2-7; TRBD1 is a possible D gene (6 bases). Looked up from germline, CDR1 is MNHEY and CDR2 is SVGEGT. The length of the CDR3 is 13 residues. Trimming stripped 5 bases from V and 4 bases from J, with 12 bases between. CDR3 nucleotides: TGTGCCAGCAGTCGACAGGCGGAATACGAGCAGTACTTC. Encoded protein: CASSRQAEYEQYF.

Turning to this clone: The sample contains more than one DNA sequence encoding this CDR3. The V gene is TRBV2, the J gene TRBJ1-5; D may be TRBD1 (6 bases). The V and J ends lost 10 bases and 3 bases respectively, with 13 bases between them. Germline V lookup: CDR1 SNHLY, CDR2 FYNNEI. This CDR3 is built from 13 residues. Here the CDR3 reads CATAGQANQPQHF. The DNA of the CDR3 is TGTGCCACCGCGGGACAAGCCAATCAGCCCCAGCATTTT.

V and J are TRBV27 and TRBJ1-6; 10 bases agree with TRBD1. The V and J ends lost 0 bases and 5 bases, in that order; junction bases with no gene match: 7. CDR1 and CDR2 (germline): MNHEY, SMNVEV (reference sequence). The CDR3 contains 18 residues. In nucleotides, the CDR3 is TGTGCCAGCAGTTTATCGGGACAGGGGACGCGCCATAATTCACCCCTCCACTTT. Translation gives CASSLSGQGTRHNSPLHF.